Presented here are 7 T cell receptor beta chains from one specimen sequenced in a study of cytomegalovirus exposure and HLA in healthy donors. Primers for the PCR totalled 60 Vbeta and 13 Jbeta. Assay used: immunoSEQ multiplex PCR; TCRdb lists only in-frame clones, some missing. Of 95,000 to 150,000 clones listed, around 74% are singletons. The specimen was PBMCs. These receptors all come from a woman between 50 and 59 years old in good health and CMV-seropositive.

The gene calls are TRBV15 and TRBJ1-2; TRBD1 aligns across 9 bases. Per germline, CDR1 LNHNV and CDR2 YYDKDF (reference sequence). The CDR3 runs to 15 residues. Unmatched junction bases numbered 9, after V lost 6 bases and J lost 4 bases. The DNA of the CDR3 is TGTGCCACCAGTACTTTGGACAGGGGAATCTATGGCTACACCTTC. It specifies CATSTLDRGIYGYTF.

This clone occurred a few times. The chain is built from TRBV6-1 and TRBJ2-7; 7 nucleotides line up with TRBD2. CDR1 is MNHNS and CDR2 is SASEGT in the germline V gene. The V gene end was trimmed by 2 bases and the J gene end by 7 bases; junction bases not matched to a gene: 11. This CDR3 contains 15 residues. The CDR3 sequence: CASSEISRGVGEQYF. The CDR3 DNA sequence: TGTGCCAGCAGTGAAATCTCCCGGGGGGTGGGTGAGCAGTACTTC.

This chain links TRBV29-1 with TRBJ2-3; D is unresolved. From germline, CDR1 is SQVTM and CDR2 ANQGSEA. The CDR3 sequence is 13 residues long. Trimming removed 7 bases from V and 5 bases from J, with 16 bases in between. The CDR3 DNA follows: TGCAGCGCCCTTGGCGGAAGGATAGATACGCAGTATTTT. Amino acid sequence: CSALGGRIDTQYF.

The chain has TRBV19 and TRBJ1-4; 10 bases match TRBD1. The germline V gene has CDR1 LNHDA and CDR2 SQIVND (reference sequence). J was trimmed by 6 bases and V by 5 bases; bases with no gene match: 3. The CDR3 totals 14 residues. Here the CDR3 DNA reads TGTGCCAGTAGTGTCGACAGGGGGCATGAAAAACTGTTTTTT. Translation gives CASSVDRGHEKLFF.

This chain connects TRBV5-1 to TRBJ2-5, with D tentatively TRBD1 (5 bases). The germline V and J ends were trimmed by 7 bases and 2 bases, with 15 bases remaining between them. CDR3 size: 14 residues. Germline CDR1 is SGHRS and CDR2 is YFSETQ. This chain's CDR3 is CASHRSGQQETQYF. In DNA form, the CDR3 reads TGCGCCAGCCACAGGTCCGGGCAGCAAGAGACCCAGTACTTC. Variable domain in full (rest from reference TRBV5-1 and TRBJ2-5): KAGVTQTPRYLIKTRGQQVTLSCSPISGHRSVSWYQQTPGQGLQFLFEYFSETQRNKGNFPGRFSGRQFSNSRSEMNVSTLELGDSALYLCASHRSGQQETQYFGPGTRLLVL.

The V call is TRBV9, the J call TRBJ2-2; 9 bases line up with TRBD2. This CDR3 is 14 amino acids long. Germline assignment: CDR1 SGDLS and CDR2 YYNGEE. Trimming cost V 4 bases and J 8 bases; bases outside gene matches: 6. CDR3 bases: TGTGCCAGCAGCATAAGGACTAGCGCGGGGGAGCTGTTTTTT. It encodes CASSIRTSAGELFF.

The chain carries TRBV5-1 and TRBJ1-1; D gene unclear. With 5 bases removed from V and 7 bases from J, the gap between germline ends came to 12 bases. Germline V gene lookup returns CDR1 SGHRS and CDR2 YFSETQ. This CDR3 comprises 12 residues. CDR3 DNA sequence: TGCGCCAGCAGACGAATTGGAGGTGAAGCTTTCTTT. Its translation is CASRRIGGEAFF.